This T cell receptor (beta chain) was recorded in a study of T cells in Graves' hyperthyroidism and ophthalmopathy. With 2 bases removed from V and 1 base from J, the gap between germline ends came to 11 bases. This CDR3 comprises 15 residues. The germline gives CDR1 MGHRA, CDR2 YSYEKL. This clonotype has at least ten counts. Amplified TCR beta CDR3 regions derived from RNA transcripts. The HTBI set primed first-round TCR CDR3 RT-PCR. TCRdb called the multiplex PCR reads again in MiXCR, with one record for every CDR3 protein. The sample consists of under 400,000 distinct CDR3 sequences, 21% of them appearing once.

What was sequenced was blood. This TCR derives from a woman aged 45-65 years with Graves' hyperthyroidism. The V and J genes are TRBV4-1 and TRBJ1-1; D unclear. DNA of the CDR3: TGCGCCAGCAGCCAAAGTCCGGGTACGAACACTGAAGCTTTCTTT. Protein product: CASSQSPGTNTEAFF.